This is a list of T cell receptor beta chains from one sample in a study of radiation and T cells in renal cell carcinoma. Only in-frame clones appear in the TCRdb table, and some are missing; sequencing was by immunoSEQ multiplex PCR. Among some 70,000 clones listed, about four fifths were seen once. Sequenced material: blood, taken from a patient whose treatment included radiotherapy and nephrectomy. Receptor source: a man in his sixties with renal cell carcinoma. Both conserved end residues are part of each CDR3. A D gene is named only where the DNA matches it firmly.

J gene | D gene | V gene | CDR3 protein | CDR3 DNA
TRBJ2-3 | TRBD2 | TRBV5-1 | CASRRTSGRTDTQYF | TGCGCCAGCCGCCGGACTAGCGGGAGAACAGATACGCAGTATTTT
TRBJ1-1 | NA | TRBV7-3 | CASSLTPGGNTEAFF | TGTGCCAGCAGCTTAACACCAGGCGGGAACACTGAAGCTTTCTTT
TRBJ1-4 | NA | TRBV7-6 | CASSPGTVNEKLFF | TGTGCCAGCAGCCCGGGGACGGTTAATGAAAAACTGTTTTTT
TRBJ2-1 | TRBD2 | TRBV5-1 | CASSLTAGAQFF | TGCGCCAGCAGCTTGACGGCGGGAGCGCAGTTCTTC
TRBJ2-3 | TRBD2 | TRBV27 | CASSLVAGGQHGTDTQYF | TGTGCCAGCAGTTTAGTGGCGGGAGGGCAGCATGGCACAGATACGCAGTATTTT
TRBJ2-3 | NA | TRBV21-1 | CASTTGENRGWSTDTQYF | TGTGCCAGCACCACAGGGGAAAACAGGGGATGGAGCACAGATACGCAGTATTTT
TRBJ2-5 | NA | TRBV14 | CASSQLTGNQETQYF | TGTGCCAGCAGCCAGCTCACAGGGAACCAAGAGACCCAGTACTTC
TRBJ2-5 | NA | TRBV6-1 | CASSATRTQETQYF | TGTGCCAGCAGTGCAACACGAACCCAAGAGACTCAGTACTTC
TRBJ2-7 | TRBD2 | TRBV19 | CASRSQGRENYEQYF | TGTGCCAGTAGATCCCAAGGGAGGGAGAATTACGAGCAGTACTTC
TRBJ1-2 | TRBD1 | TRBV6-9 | CATERPGQFYGYTF | TGTGCCACAGAACGTCCGGGACAGTTCTATGGCTACACCTTC